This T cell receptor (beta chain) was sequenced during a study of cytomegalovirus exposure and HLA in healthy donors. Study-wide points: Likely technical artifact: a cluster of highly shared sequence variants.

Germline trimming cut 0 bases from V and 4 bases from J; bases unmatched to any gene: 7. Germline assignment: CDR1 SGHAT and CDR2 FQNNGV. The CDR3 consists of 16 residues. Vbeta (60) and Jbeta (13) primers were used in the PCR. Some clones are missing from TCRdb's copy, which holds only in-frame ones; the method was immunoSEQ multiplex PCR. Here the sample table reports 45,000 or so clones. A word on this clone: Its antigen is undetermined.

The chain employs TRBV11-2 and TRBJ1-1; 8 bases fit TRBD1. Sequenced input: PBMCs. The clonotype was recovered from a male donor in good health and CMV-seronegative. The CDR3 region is CASSLEFGQGFTEAFF. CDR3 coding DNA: TGTGCCAGCAGCTTAGAGTTCGGACAGGGCTTCACTGAAGCTTTCTTT.